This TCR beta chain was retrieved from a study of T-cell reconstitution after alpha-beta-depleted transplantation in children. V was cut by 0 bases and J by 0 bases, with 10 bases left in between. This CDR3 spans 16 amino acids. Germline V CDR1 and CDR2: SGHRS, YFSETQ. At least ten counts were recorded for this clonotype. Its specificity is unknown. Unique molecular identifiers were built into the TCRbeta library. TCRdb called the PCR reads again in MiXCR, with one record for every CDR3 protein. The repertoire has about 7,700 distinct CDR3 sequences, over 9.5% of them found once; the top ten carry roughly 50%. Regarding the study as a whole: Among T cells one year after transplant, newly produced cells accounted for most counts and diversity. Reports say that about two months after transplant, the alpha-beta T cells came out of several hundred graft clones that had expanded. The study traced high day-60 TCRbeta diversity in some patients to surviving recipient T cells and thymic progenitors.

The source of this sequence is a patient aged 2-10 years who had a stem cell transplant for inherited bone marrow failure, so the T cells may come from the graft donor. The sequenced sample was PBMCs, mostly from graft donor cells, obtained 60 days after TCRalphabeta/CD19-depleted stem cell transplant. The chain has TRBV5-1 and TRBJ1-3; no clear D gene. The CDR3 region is CASSLGGVRSGNTIYF. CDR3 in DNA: TGCGCCAGCAGCTTGGGCGGCGTCCGCTCTGGAAACACCATATATTTT.